This T cell receptor (beta chain) derives from a study of cytomegalovirus exposure and HLA in healthy donors. For the study at large: Early released data had about 85 million unique TCRs, all coming from HLA-typed donors.

V lost 3 bases to trimming and J lost 4 bases; unmatched junction nucleotides: 16. The CDR3 has 18 residues. The germline gives CDR1 SGDLS, CDR2 YYNGEE. It was with 60 Vbeta and 13 Jbeta primers that the PCR ran. The repertoire was sequenced with immunoSEQ multiplex PCR; TCRdb's copy has only in-frame clones and lacks some. The sample records under 150,000 clones, around 76% being singletons. Comment on this clone: Its target is not known.

Study observations and caveats: Excluded were some V segments that proved indistinguishable, including TRBV6-2 and TRBV6-3. When analyzed later, the rates of TCR association showed variation by HLA locus, with DRB1 the most and HLA-C the fewest.

The chain uses TRBV9 and TRBJ1-2; TRBD1 agrees at 9 bases. Sequencing was performed on PBMCs. This sequence was found in a woman aged 45-65 years in good health and CMV-seronegative. CDR3 sequence: CASSAHLPGQGTFYGYTF. The CDR3 DNA follows: TGTGCCAGCAGCGCTCACCTCCCCGGACAGGGGACCTTCTATGGCTACACCTTC.